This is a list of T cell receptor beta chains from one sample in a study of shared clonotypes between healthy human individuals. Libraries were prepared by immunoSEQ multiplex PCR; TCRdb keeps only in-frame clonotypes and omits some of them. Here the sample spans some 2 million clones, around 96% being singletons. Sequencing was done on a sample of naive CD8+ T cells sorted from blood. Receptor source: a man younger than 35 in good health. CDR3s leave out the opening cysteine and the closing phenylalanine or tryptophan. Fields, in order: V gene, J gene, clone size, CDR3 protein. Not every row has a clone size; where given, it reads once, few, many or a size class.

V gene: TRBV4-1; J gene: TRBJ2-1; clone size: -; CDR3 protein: ASSQGGLAGANEQF
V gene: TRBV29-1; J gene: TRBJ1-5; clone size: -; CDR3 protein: SVLTGDSNQPQH
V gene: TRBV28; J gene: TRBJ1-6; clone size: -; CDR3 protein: ASSPPHKRQANYNSPLH
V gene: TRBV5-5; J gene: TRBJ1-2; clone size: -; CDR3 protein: ASSQHPRGDYGYT
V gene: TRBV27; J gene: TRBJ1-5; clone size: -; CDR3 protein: ASSLSVSQPQH
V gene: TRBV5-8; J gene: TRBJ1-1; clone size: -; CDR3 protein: ASSLGQGRSSAF
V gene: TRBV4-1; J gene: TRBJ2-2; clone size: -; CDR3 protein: ASSQNGELF
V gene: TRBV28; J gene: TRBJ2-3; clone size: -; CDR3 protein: ASSSSFGQKDITDTQY
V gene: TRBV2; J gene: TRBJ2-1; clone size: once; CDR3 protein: ASRADPSSYNEQF
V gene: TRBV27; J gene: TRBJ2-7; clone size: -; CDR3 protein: ASSQGTSGGASEQY
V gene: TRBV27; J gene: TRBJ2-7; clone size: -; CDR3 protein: ASSLTGTGFYEQY
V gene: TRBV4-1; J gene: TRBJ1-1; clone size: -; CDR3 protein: ASSQNRGSGTEAF
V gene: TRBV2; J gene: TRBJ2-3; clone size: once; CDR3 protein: ASTEVRDYFSDTQY
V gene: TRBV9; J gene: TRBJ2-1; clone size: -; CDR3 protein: ASSVEGPSDEQF
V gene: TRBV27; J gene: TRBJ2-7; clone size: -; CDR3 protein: ASSLGFGYEQY
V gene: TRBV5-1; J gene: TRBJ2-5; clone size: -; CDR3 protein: ASSSQIGGETQY
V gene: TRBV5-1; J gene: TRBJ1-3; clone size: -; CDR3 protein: ASSLDLYSGNTIY
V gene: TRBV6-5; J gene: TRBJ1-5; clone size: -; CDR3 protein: ASSYPGLSNQPQH
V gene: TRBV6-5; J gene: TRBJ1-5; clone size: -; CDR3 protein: ASSYGADQPQH
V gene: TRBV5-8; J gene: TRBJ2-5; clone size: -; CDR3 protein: ASSLGTGQETQY
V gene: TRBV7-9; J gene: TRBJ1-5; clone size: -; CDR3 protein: ASSSGQGEQPQH
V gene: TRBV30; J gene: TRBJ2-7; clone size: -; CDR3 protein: AWEEVVAGKNYEQY
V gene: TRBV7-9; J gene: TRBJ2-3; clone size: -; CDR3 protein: ASSPWDSSTDTQY
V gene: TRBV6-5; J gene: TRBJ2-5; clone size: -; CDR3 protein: ASSPGTSGSETQY
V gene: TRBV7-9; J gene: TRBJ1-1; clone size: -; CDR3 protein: ASSLVEFTEAF
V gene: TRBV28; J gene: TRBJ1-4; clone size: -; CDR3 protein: ASSFFPAGRWDEKLF
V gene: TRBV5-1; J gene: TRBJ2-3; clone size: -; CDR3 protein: ASSLAGSTDTQY
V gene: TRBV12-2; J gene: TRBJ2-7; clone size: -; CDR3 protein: ASRFVGPGSYEQY
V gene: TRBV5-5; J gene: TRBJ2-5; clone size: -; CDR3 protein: ASSLWGGSEETQY
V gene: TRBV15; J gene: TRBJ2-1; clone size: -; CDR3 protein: ATSRDILAGGGEQF
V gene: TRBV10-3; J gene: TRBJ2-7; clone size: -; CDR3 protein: AISESPGQVNEQY
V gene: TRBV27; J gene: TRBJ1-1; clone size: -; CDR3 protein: ASSLVGGGNTEAF
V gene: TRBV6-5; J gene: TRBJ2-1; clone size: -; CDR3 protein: ASSAGTSAYNEQF
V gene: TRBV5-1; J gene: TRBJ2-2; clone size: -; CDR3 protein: ASSLSPGSGGELF
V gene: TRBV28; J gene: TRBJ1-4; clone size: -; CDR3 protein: ASSLPGEATNEKLF
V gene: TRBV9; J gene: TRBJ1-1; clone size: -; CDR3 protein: ASTTGGAGTEAF
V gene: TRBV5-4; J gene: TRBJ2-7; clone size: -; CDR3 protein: ASSRTGREEQY
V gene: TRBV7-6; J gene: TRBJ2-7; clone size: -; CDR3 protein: ASSFGEAYEQY
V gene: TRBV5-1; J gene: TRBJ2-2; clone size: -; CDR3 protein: ASRGTYTGELF
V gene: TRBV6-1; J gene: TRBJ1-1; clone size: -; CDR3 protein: ASSEGSWTREAF
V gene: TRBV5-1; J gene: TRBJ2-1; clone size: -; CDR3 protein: ASSPGLAGVSYNEQF
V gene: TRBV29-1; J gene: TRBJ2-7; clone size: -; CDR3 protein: SVVPTGASGFPYEQY
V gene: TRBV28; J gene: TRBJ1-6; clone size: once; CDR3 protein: ASNPRGTSYNSPLH
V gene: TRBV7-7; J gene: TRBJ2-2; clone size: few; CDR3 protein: ASTREAAGNGELF
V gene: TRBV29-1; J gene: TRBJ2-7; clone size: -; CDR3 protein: SVGDREEGEQY
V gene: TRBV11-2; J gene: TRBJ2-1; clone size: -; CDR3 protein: ASSTGGLSYNEQF
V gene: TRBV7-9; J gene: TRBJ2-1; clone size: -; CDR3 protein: ASDASTSYNEQF
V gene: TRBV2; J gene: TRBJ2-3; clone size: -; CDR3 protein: ASSEAGTSTDTQY
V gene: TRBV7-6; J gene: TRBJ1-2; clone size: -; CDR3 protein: ASSLRDSLSYGYT
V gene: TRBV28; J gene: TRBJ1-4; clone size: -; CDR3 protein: ASSLGTENEKLF
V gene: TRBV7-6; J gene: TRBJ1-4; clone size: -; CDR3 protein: ASSPGTGIGKLF
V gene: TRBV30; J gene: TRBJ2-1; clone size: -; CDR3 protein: AWNLDRGYEQF
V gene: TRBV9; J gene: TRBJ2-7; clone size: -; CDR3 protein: ASSAGTSGTYEQY
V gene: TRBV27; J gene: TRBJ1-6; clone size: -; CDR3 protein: ASSLFEGPSSPLH